These T cell receptor beta chains were read from a single sample in a study of T cells in Graves' hyperthyroidism and ophthalmopathy. TCRdb re-called the multiplex PCR reads through MiXCR, storing one row per CDR3 protein. This table has about 590,000 distinct CDR3 sequences, 15% to 19% appearing once. The sequenced sample was blood. Receptors originate from a woman in her 30s with Graves' hyperthyroidism. Both conserved end residues are part of each CDR3. The D gene is left open where the match is weak. Not all rows give a size; the values are once, few, many and, for expanded clones, a class.

TRBV7-9	TRBJ2-7	.	few	TGTGCCAGCAGCTTAGTCGGCCCCGGAGGCGAGCAGTACTTC	CASSLVGPGGEQYF
TRBV10-3	TRBJ2-7	TRBD2	.	TGTGCCATCAGTGAGCCAGCGGGAGGGCCCCACGAGCAGTACTTC	CAISEPAGGPHEQYF
TRBV7-2	TRBJ2-1	.	many	TGTGCCAGCAGCTTAGATGGCAGTCACAATGAGCAGTTCTTC	CASSLDGSHNEQFF
TRBV6-1	TRBJ2-1	TRBD1	few	TGTGCCAGCACCCAAAGGGGACAGGACAATGAGCAGTTCTTC	CASTQRGQDNEQFF
TRBV6-2/TRBV6-3	TRBJ2-3	.	.	TGTGCCAGCAGTTATGAGTATACGCAGTATTTT	CASSYEYTQYF
TRBV30	TRBJ1-4	.	.	TGTGCCTGGAGTCCCTTTAATGAAAAACTGTTTTTT	CAWSPFNEKLFF
TRBV30	TRBJ2-3	TRBD2	.	TGTGCCTGGAGTGAGGGTGCGGGAGGGCCCACAGATACGCAGTATTTT	CAWSEGAGGPTDTQYF
TRBV28	TRBJ2-5	TRBD1	many	TGTGCCAGCAGTTCACCCACCGGGACAGGGGGACCCTACCAAGAGACCCAGTACTTC	CASSSPTGTGGPYQETQYF
TRBV7-6	TRBJ2-7	TRBD1	.	TGTGCCAGCAGTCCGGGACAGGGCAAAACCTACGAGCAGTACTTC	CASSPGQGKTYEQYF
TRBV4-2	TRBJ2-3	TRBD2	.	TGTGCCAGCAGCCCCGGCACTAGCGGGAGACGGGTGGGGAGGACAGATACGCAGTATTTT	CASSPGTSGRRVGRTDTQYF
TRBV4-2	TRBJ2-3	.	.	TGTGCCAGCAGCCAAGAGGGCAGGAGTTACACAGATACGCAGTATTTT	CASSQEGRSYTDTQYF
TRBV3-1	TRBJ2-7	.	.	TGTGCCAGCAGCCCCGAGCCGGGACAACAATCCTACGAGCAGTACTTC	CASSPEPGQQSYEQYF
TRBV19	TRBJ1-2	TRBD1	.	TGTGCCAGTAGCACGGACAGGGCCAATGGCTACACCTTC	CASSTDRANGYTF
TRBV7-2	TRBJ2-1	TRBD2	.	TGTGCCAGCAGCGCTAGGGCCAGCGGGAATTGGCAGTTCTTC	CASSARASGNWQFF
TRBV20-1	TRBJ2-1	.	many	TGCAGTGCTAGCGGGAAACTAGCAGGCTACAATGAGCAGTTCTTC	CSASGKLAGYNEQFF
TRBV5-1	TRBJ1-1	TRBD1	many	TGCGCCAGCAGCCATCGCTCGACAGGGGAGATGGCTTTCTTT	CASSHRSTGEMAFF
TRBV27	TRBJ2-2	.	.	TGTGCCAGCAGGGCAGGAGTGGCTACCGGGGAGCTGTTTTTT	CASRAGVATGELFF
TRBV4-3	TRBJ2-7	.	.	TGCGCCAGCAGCCCTCGAGTGGGGATGAACGAGCAGTACTTC	CASSPRVGMNEQYF
TRBV5-6	TRBJ1-3	TRBD1	.	TGTGCCAGCAGCTTGGCCGGGGGGACAGGGAAGCGCACCATATATTTT	CASSLAGGTGKRTIYF
TRBV20-1	TRBJ1-4	TRBD1	many	TGCAGTGCTAGCGACAGGGTGGCAACTAATGAAAAACTGTTTTTT	CSASDRVATNEKLFF
TRBV6-2/TRBV6-3	TRBJ2-7	.	.	TGTGCCAGCAGATCAATAGGGTATCTAGGCTACGAGCAGTACTTC	CASRSIGYLGYEQYF
TRBV2	TRBJ2-1	.	many	TGTGCCAGCAGTGAAGCGAGTCCCGAGCAGTTCTTC	CASSEASPEQFF
TRBV4-1	TRBJ2-6	TRBD2	.	TGCGCCAGCAGCCAAGTGGGGGTTAGCGGGAAAATCTCTGGGGCCAACGTCCTGACTTTC	CASSQVGVSGKISGANVLTF
TRBV18	TRBJ2-3	.	.	TGTGCCAGCTCAGACAGGTACTTAACCGAGGCCCAAGATACGCAGTATTTT	CASSDRYLTEAQDTQYF
TRBV6-2/TRBV6-3	TRBJ2-7	.	many	TGTGCCAGCAGTTACTCGCCCACATTCTACGAGCAGTACTTC	CASSYSPTFYEQYF
TRBV15	TRBJ2-3	.	many	TGTGCCACCAGCGGCGGAGGGGAAGGCACAGATACGCAGTATTTT	CATSGGGEGTDTQYF
TRBV4-2	TRBJ2-2	.	many	TGTGCCACTACGAGGGCCGGGGAGCTGTTTTTT	CATTRAGELFF
TRBV10-3	TRBJ2-3	.	few	TGTGCCATCAGGACCAAGGACCGTGAAACAGATACGCAGTATTTT	CAIRTKDRETDTQYF
TRBV2	TRBJ2-3	TRBD2	.	TGCGCCAGCAGCCAAGATGCGACTAGCCTCTTAGATACGCAGTATTTT	CASSQDATSLLDTQYF
TRBV7-2	TRBJ2-3	.	.	TGTGCCAGCAGCTTACGTACTATAGATACGCAGTATTTT	CASSLRTIDTQYF
TRBV27	TRBJ2-1	.	.	TGTGCCAGCAGTCTCACTAGAGATGAGCAGTTCTTC	CASSLTRDEQFF
TRBV19	TRBJ1-5	.	few	TGTGCCAGTTTGGACTCTCGGCCGAATCAGCCCCAGCATTTT	CASLDSRPNQPQHF
TRBV12-3/TRBV12-4	TRBJ1-1	.	many	TGTGCCAGCGGCTCCATGGACATGAACACTGAAGCTTTCTTT	CASGSMDMNTEAFF
TRBV2	TRBJ2-7	.	many	TGTGCCAGCCTATACGGGCTCAACTACGAGCAGTACTTC	CASLYGLNYEQYF
TRBV5-1	TRBJ2-7	.	.	TGCGCCAGCAGCTACGCTCCCGGGGGCCCGGAGGGCTACGAGCAGTACTTC	CASSYAPGGPEGYEQYF
TRBV29-1	TRBJ1-2	.	once	TGCAGCGTTGCTGGGTGGTTTGACCGAGCTAACTATGGCTACACCTTC	CSVAGWFDRANYGYTF
TRBV28	TRBJ2-5	.	many	TGTGCCAGCTTGCCCCGGGCCGCTCGGTACCAAGAGACCCAGTACTTC	CASLPRAARYQETQYF
TRBV27	TRBJ2-5	.	.	TGTGCCAGCAGTTTGGACAGAAGCGGCGAGACCCAGTACTTC	CASSLDRSGETQYF
TRBV5-6	TRBJ1-1	.	.	TGTGCCAGCAGCTTGACAGGGAGGGGTATACTGAACACTGAAGCTTTCTTT	CASSLTGRGILNTEAFF
TRBV29-1	TRBJ2-7	.	.	TGCAGCGTTGTGGAGGGAAAAATCTACGAGCAGTACTTC	CSVVEGKIYEQYF
TRBV28	TRBJ2-3	.	few	TGTGCCAGCAGTTTCCAAGCCCCACTGGATACGCAGTATTTT	CASSFQAPLDTQYF